This is a list of T cell receptor beta chains from one sample in a study of beta chain features in type 1 diabetes. Sequenced by immunoSEQ multiplex PCR; TCRdb stores in-frame clones only, minus some. The table shows 900,000 or so clones, with roughly 17% occurring only once. Specimen: naive CD4+ T cells from blood. Receptors originate from a woman aged 18-35 years in good health. Both conserved end residues are part of each CDR3. Each record gives: V gene, J gene, D gene, clone size, CDR3 DNA, CDR3 protein. D genes are given only for firm matches. Part of the rows lack a size; the others show once, few, many or a class for expanded clones.

V gene: TRBV5-4
J gene: TRBJ1-2
D gene: -
clone size: -
CDR3 DNA: TGTGCCAGCAGCGTCACGGGGCGCTCAAGTCTCTATGGCTACACCTTC
CDR3 protein: CASSVTGRSSLYGYTF

V gene: TRBV4-2
J gene: TRBJ2-1
D gene: -
clone size: few
CDR3 DNA: TGTGCCAGCAGCCAAGGGCTACTAGGCCTCGGGCTTGGTGATGAGCAGTTCTTC
CDR3 protein: CASSQGLLGLGLGDEQFF

V gene: TRBV15
J gene: TRBJ1-5
D gene: -
clone size: -
CDR3 DNA: TGTGCCACCAGCAGAGATGTGGGGGGCAATCAGCCCCAGCATTTT
CDR3 protein: CATSRDVGGNQPQHF

V gene: TRBV9
J gene: TRBJ2-2
D gene: TRBD1
clone size: -
CDR3 DNA: TGTGCCAGCAGCGTGGACAGGGGGCTTACCGGGGAGCTGTTTTTT
CDR3 protein: CASSVDRGLTGELFF

V gene: TRBV19
J gene: TRBJ2-3
D gene: -
clone size: -
CDR3 DNA: TGTGCCAGTAGTCGAGCGGCGACAGTCACAGATACGCAGTATTTT
CDR3 protein: CASSRAATVTDTQYF

V gene: TRBV7-2
J gene: TRBJ2-1
D gene: TRBD2
clone size: few
CDR3 DNA: TGTGCCAGCAGCTTCACTAGCGGAAGGTACAATGAGCAGTTCTTC
CDR3 protein: CASSFTSGRYNEQFF

V gene: TRBV7-6
J gene: TRBJ2-6
D gene: TRBD2
clone size: few
CDR3 DNA: TGTGCCAGCAGCCTCGGACTAGCGCGCTCTGGGGCCAACGTCCTGACTTTC
CDR3 protein: CASSLGLARSGANVLTF

V gene: TRBV28
J gene: TRBJ2-7
D gene: TRBD2
clone size: -
CDR3 DNA: TGTGCCAGCAAATTTAGGACTAGCGGGAGGTGGTACGAGCAGTACTTC
CDR3 protein: CASKFRTSGRWYEQYF

V gene: TRBV19
J gene: TRBJ2-1
D gene: TRBD1
clone size: few
CDR3 DNA: TGTGCCAGTAGTAGGTGGACAGGGGAGAATGAGCAGTTCTTC
CDR3 protein: CASSRWTGENEQFF

V gene: TRBV4-2
J gene: TRBJ1-1
D gene: -
clone size: -
CDR3 DNA: TGTGCCAGCAGCCAAGATCCGGTTGGGGGGAACACTGAAGCTTTCTTT
CDR3 protein: CASSQDPVGGNTEAFF

V gene: TRBV7-2
J gene: TRBJ2-3
D gene: TRBD2
clone size: -
CDR3 DNA: TGTGCCAGCAGCTTATTTTCTAGCGGGAGATTAGATACGCAGTATTTT
CDR3 protein: CASSLFSSGRLDTQYF

V gene: TRBV9
J gene: TRBJ2-5
D gene: -
clone size: -
CDR3 DNA: TGTGCCAGCAGCGTCAGGATGGCAGGCGAAGAGACCCAGTACTTC
CDR3 protein: CASSVRMAGEETQYF

V gene: TRBV7-2
J gene: TRBJ2-3
D gene: -
clone size: few
CDR3 DNA: TGTGCCAGCAGCTTAAACGCCAGGGGCACAGATACGCAGTATTTT
CDR3 protein: CASSLNARGTDTQYF

V gene: TRBV7-9
J gene: TRBJ1-1
D gene: -
clone size: few
CDR3 DNA: TGTGCCAGCAGCAGCCCTTTGTCGGGGGTGAGCACTGAAGCTTTCTTT
CDR3 protein: CASSSPLSGVSTEAFF

V gene: TRBV29-1
J gene: TRBJ1-1
D gene: TRBD1
clone size: few
CDR3 DNA: TGCAGCGCGGGACAGCGCGGAGGGAACACTGAAGCTTTCTTT
CDR3 protein: CSAGQRGGNTEAFF

V gene: TRBV9
J gene: TRBJ2-6
D gene: -
clone size: -
CDR3 DNA: TGTGCCAGCAAAGGAGGGTCAGGGTCTGGGGCCAACGTCCTGACTTTC
CDR3 protein: CASKGGSGSGANVLTF

V gene: TRBV5-1
J gene: TRBJ2-7
D gene: -
clone size: -
CDR3 DNA: TGCGCCAGCAGCTTACCCGGGACTGGGCTTAACGAGCAGTACTTC
CDR3 protein: CASSLPGTGLNEQYF

V gene: TRBV2
J gene: TRBJ2-7
D gene: TRBD2
clone size: -
CDR3 DNA: TGTGCCAGCAGTGTAGGGACTAGCGGTCCCGAGCAGTACTTC
CDR3 protein: CASSVGTSGPEQYF

V gene: TRBV7-9
J gene: TRBJ2-7
D gene: -
clone size: few
CDR3 DNA: TGTGCCAGCAGCTCAAAGGGGAGTAACGAGCAGTACTTC
CDR3 protein: CASSSKGSNEQYF

V gene: TRBV7-2
J gene: TRBJ2-1
D gene: -
clone size: -
CDR3 DNA: TGTGCCAGCAGCCCACCGGGACCACGCTCCTACAATGAGCAGTTCTTC
CDR3 protein: CASSPPGPRSYNEQFF